The entry below gives a single T cell receptor beta chain sequence along with its context. What this receptor recognizes is not known. No per-base quality is available; no much larger clone lies one base away. The CDR3 regions of human TCRbeta chains were subjected to immunosequencing. The paper's processing steps were these. TCRs in the repertoires were compared against a reference library of SARS-CoV-2-specific TCRs that had been generated with the MIRA antigen-specificity platform. Breadth meant the fraction of unique TCRs that were SARS-CoV-2-associated, whereas depth meant the fraction of total T cells that were SARS-CoV-2-associated. Using the MIRA data, each spike-specific TCR was mapped to the spike region that the TCR reacts to and placed in a CD4 or CD8 class. Log10-transformed breadth and depth values were compared by one-way ANOVA with Sidak's multiple comparisons tests. Here the immuneACCESS table is served through TCRdb, limited to in-frame sequences with V and J called. Missing clones are a known gap in these copies; in checked studies unresolved V genes cover under half, and the rest lacks a known reason. V and J calls plus clone size are reproduced from that table; the DNA served to infer D and trimming. The sample contains 150,000 to 200,000 clones, around 93% of them found a single time. The ten largest clones add up to roughly 9.8% of the sample.

The record originates from a study of T cell responses to AZD1222 COVID-19 vaccine listed by TCRdb under 2021. Background for the entire study: AZD1222 recipients whose second dose came at about 4 weeks and those whose second dose came at about 12 weeks were combined into one group, since spike-specific TCR depth and breadth did not differ between the two schedules. TCR sequencing was performed for about 250 trial participants, of whom around 200 were given two doses of AZD1222 and around 26 were given two doses of MenACWY control vaccine. Trial participants were enrolled by age into 18-55, 56-69 and 70-plus year subgroups, with approximately 150, 28 and 58 TCR-sequenced participants respectively.

The paper as a whole reports these results and caveats: After two AZD1222 doses, spike-specific TCR breadth and depth were significantly higher than at day 0 and than in MenACWY recipients. Conclusions about previously exposed vaccinees were limited because only six or seven AZD1222 recipients were SARS-CoV-2 seropositive at baseline. The 56-69-year group was small, and its depth increase did not reach significance, likely because of low power. The whole spike protein was spanned by vaccine-associated CD4 TCRs, and dominant responses were seen in regions 160-218 and 743-854. Reportedly, close to half of the unique spike-specific TCRs recognized epitopes lying outside the regions that are mutated in the B.1.351 and B.1.1.7 variants. Because no samples from the day 14 peak response were available, repertoires could be characterized only after the peak T cell response. Participants were mostly white British, with more females than males. The authors suggested clonal diversity may have been underestimated.

This specimen's time point label, per the study, means: baseline before first vaccination. Samples from vaccinated people were obtained from the UK trials COV001 and COV002, which included a single-blind randomized controlled phase 2/3 trial of AZD1222 (ChAdOx1 nCoV-19) in healthy adults. Trial participant PBMC samples were collected at day 0 and day 28 after the second dose for TCRbeta chain sequencing. CDR1 is given as SGHVS and CDR2 as FQNEAQ, both from the germline V gene. The CDR3 sequence holds 17 residues, the cysteine and phenylalanine included. Here the CDR3 DNA is all that survives: 51 bases in frame from base 1. The trim is 5 bases for V and 0 bases for J, with a gap of 18 bases between the germline ends.

This receptor was obtained from an adult in good health. The material was peripheral blood, obtained on day 0 of AZD1222 vaccination. The receptor chain draws on TRBV7-8 and TRBJ2-3; the D gene is perhaps TRBD2, from 6 matching bases. Read as DNA, the sequence is TGTGCCAGCAGCCCTCCCGGTTTCGGGAGAAGCACAGATACGCAGTATTTT. Translated, it gives CASSPPGFGRSTDTQYF.